The text below deals with one T cell receptor (beta chain). What it binds is not known. Compared with germline, one end of the junction differs, possibly owing to a read error. These data are taken from a study of T-cell memory formation after mild COVID-19. Overall study results and limits: A subset of responding clones appeared in pre-infection memory, suggesting cross-reactive memory joined. Contracting clones, day 15 to 85, had balanced CD4/CD8, and later expanders favored CD4+. The study found contracting CD4+ clones mainly in CM and EM and contracting CD8+ clones in EMRA.

CDR3 length: 15 amino acids. Germline assignment: CDR1 MDHEN and CDR2 SYDVKM. After 5'RACE with constant-segment primers, TCR alpha and TCR beta cDNA libraries carrying sample barcodes and UMIs were obtained. Each CDR3 protein gets one entry after TCRdb re-called the 5' RACE reads with MiXCR. The sample consists of under 400,000 distinct CDR3 sequences, under 25% of them appearing once. The sample was PBMCs or a T cell subset sorted from them (not recorded which). The source of this sequence is an adult woman who had mild COVID-19 (a few samples of this study predate the infection). Cell type and time point are not known. This chain joins TRBV28 and TRBJ2-2; D gene ambiguous. The CDR3 DNA follows: TGTGCCAGCAGTTTAGTACAGATCAACACAGGGGAGCTGTTTTTT. Encoded protein: CASSLVQINTGELFF.